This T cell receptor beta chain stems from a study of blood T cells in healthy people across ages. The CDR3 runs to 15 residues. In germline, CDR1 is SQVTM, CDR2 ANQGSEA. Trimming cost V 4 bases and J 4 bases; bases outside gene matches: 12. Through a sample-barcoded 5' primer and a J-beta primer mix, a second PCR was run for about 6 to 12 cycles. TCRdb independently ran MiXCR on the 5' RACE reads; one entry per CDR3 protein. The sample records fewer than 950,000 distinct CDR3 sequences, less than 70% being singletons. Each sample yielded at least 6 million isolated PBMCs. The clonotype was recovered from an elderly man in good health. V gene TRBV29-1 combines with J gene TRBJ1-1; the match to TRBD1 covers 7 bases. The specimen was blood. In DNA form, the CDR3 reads TGCAGCGTTGCAGGGGGGATGTCTAGACTCACTGAAGCTTTCTTT. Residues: CSVAGGMSRLTEAFF.